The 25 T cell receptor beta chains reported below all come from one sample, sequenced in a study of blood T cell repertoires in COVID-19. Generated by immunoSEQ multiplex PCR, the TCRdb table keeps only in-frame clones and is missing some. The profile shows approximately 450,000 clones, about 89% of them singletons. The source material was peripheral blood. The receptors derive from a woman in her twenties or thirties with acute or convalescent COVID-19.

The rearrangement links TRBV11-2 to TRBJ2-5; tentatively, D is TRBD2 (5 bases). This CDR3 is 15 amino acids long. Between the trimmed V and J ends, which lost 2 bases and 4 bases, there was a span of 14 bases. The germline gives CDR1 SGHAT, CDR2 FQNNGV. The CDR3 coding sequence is TGTGCCAGCAGCTTATTTCGGGGATCTGGAGAGACCCAGTACTTC. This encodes CASSLFRGSGETQYF.

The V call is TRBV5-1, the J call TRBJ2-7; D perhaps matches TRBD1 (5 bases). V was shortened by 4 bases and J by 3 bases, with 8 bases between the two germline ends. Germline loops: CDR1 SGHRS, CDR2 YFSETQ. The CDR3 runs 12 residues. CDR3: CASSIDSYEQYF. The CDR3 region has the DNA TGCGCCAGCAGCATCGACAGCTACGAGCAGTACTTC.

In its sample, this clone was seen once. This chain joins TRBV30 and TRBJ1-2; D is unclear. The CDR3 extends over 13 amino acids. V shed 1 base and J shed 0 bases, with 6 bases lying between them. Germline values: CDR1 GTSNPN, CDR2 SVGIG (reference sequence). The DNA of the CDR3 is TGTGCCTGGAGTGCCTCTGCTAACTATGGCTACACCTTC. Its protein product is CAWSASANYGYTF.

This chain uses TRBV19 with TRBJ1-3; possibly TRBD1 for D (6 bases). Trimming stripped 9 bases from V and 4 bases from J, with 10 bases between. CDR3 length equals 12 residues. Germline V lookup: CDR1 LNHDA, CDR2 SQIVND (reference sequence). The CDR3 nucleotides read TGTGCCAGCACAGGGCTAGGAAACACCATATATTTT. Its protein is CASTGLGNTIYF.

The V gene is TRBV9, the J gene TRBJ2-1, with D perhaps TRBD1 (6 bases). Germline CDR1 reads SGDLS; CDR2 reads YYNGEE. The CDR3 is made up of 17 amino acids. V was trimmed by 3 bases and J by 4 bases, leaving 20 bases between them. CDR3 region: CASSAHPGHIQYNEQFF. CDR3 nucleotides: TGTGCCAGCAGCGCACATCCGGGACACATCCAATACAATGAGCAGTTCTTC.

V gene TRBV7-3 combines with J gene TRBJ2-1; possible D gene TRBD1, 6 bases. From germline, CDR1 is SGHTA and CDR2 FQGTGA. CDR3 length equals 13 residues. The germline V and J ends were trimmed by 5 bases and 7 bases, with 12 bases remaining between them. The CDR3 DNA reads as TGTGCCAGCAGCGTACAGGGAGCGAATGAGCAGTTCTTC. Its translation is CASSVQGANEQFF.

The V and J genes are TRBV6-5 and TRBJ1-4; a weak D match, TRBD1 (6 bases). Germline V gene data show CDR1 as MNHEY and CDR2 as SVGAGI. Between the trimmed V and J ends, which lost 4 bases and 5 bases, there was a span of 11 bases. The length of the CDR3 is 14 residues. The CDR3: CASSSGTLNEKLFF. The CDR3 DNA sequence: TGTGCCAGCAGTTCCGGGACACTGAATGAAAAACTGTTTTTT.

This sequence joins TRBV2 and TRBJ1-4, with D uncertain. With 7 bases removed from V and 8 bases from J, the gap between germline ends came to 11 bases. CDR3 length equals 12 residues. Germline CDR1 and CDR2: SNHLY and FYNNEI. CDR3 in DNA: TGTGCCAGCACCCGGTCATGGGAAAAACTGTTTTTT. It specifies CASTRSWEKLFF.

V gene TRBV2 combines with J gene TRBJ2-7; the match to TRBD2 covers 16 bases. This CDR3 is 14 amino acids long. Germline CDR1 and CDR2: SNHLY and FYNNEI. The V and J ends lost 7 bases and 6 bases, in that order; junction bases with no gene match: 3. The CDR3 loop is CASKGTSGGGEQYF. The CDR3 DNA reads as TGTGCCAGCAAAGGGACTAGCGGGGGGGGCGAGCAGTACTTC.

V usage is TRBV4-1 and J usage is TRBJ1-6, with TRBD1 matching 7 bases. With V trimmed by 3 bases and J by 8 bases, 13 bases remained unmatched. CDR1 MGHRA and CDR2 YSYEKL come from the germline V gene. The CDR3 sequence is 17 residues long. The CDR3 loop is CASSQETPTGADSPLHF. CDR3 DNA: TGCGCCAGCAGCCAGGAAACACCCACAGGGGCGGATTCACCCCTCCACTTT.

The CDR3 protein is CASSQVEAGGPSGANVLTF. In DNA form, the CDR3 reads TGCGCCAGCAGCCAAGTGGAGGCGGGGGGGCCTTCTGGGGCCAACGTCCTGACTTTC. The genes are TRBV4-1 and TRBJ2-6; 9 positions match TRBD2. V shed 1 base, J shed 1 base, and the junction held 8 bases outside the gene matches. The CDR3 loop spans 19 amino acids. CDR1 and CDR2 (germline): MGHRA, YSYEKL.

In DNA form, the CDR3 reads TGTGCCAGCAGATCAAAGACAGGGATGGGCTATGGCTACACCTTC. Its protein product is CASRSKTGMGYGYTF. The V call is TRBV2, the J call TRBJ1-2; 7 nucleotides line up with TRBD1. The trim removed 6 bases at V and 4 bases at J, leaving 11 bases unmatched. The germline gives CDR1 SNHLY, CDR2 FYNNEI. The CDR3 consists of 15 residues. Drawing the rest from reference TRBV2 and TRBJ1-2, the complete variable domain is EPEVTQTPSHQVTQMGQEVILRCVPISNHLYFYWYRQILGQKVEFLVSFYNNEISEKSEIFDDQFSVERPDGSNFTLKIRSTKLEDSAMYFCASRSKTGMGYGYTFGSGTRLTVV.

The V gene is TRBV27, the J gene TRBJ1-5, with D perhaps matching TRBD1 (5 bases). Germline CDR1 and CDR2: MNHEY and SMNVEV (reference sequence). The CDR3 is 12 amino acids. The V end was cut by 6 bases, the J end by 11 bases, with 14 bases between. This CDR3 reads CASSSGGLAQHF. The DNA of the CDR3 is TGTGCCAGCAGCTCGGGGGGGTTGGCCCAGCATTTT.

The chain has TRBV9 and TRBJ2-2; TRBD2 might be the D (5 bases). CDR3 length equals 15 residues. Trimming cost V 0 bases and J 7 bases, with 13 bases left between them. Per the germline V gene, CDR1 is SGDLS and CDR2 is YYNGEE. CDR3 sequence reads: CASSVALGRGGELFF. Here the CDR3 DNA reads TGTGCCAGCAGCGTAGCTCTGGGGAGAGGCGGGGAGCTGTTTTTT.

In DNA, the CDR3 is TGTGCCAGCACCGACCCGGGGGAGCCCCAGCATTTT. Residues: CASTDPGEPQHF. This chain joins TRBV6-6 and TRBJ1-5, with D possibly matching TRBD1 (5 bases). V lost 7 bases and J lost 8, with 12 bases in between. This CDR3 contains 12 residues. Germline V gives CDR1 MNHNY, CDR2 SVGAGI (reference sequence).

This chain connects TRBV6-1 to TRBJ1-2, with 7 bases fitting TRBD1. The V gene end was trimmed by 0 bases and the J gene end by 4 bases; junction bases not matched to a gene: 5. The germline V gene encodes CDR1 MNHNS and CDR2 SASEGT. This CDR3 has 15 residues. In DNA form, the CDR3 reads TGTGCCAGCAGTGAAGCAGGGGGCGAGGGCTATGGCTACACCTTC. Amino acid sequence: CASSEAGGEGYGYTF.

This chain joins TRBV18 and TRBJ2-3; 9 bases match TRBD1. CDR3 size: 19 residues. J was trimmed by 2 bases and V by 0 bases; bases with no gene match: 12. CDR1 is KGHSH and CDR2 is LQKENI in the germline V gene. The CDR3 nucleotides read TGTGCCAGCTCACCACCGGGACAGGGTTCATTTTTTTTCACAGATACGCAGTATTTT. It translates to CASSPPGQGSFFFTDTQYF.

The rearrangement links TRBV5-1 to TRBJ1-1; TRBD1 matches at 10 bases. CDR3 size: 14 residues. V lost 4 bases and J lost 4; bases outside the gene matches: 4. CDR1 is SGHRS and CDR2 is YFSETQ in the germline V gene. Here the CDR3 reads CASSIGQGVTEAFF. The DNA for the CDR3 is TGCGCCAGCAGCATAGGACAGGGGGTCACTGAAGCTTTCTTT.

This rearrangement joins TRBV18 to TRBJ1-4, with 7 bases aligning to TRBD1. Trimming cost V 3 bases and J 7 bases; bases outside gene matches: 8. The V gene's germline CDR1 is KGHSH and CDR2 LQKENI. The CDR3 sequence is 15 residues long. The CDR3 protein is CASSPGTEVSEKLFF. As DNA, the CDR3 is TGTGCCAGCTCACCGGGGACAGAAGTTAGTGAAAAACTGTTTTTT.

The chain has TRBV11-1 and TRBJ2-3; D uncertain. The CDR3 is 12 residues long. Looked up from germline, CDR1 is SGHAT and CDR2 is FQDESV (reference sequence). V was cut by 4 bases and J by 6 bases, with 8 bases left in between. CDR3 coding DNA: TGTGCCAGCAGCTCCACATTGGATACGCAGTATTTT. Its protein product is CASSSTLDTQYF.

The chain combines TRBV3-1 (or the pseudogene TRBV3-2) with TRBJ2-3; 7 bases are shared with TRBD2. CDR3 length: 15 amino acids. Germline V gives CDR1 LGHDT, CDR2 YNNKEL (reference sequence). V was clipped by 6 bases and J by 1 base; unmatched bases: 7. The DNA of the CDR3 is TGTGCCAGCAGTCCCAGACGGGGGGGCACAGATACGCAGTATTTT. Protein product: CASSPRRGGTDTQYF.

CDR3 in DNA: TGTGCCAGCAGCAGGACAGGGTTTGAGACCCAGTACTTC. It translates to CASSRTGFETQYF. The chain has TRBV7-2 and TRBJ2-5; TRBD1 matches at 8 bases. J gave up 5 bases and V 5 bases, and 4 bases lay outside the gene matches. The CDR3 is 13 amino acids. In germline, CDR1 is SGHTA, CDR2 FQGNSA.

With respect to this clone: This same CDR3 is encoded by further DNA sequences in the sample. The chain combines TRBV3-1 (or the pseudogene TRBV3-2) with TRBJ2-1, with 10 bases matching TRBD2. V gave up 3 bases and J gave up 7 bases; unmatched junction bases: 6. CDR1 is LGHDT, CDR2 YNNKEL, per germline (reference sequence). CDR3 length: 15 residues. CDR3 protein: CASSQVAGGENEQFF. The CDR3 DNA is TGTGCCAGCAGCCAGGTAGCGGGGGGTGAGAATGAGCAGTTCTTC.

The CDR3 coding sequence is TGTGCCAGCAGTTTTACCAGGGGAGAGACCCAGTACTTC. Translation: CASSFTRGETQYF. This chain joins TRBV12-3 or TRBV12-4 and TRBJ2-5; maybe TRBD1 (6 bases). CDR3 length: 13 amino acids. V was cut by 3 bases and J by 4 bases, with 9 bases left in between.

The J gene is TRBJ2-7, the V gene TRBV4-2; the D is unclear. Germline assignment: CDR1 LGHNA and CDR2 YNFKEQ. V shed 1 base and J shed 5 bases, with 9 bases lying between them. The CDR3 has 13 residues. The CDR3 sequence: CASSQGSVNEQYF. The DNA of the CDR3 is TGTGCCAGCAGCCAAGGCAGCGTAAACGAGCAGTACTTC.